These 19 T cell receptor beta chains were all obtained from the same sample, sequenced in a study of blood T cells in healthy people across ages (dated by TCRdb to between 2015 and 2016). Library preparation was by 5' RACE. This sample was sequenced with an Illumina HiSeq 2500. A second PCR of roughly 6 to 11 cycles was run with a J-beta primer mix and a sample-barcoded 5' primer. The public reads were run again by TCRdb, first through fastp at Q25 and then through MiXCR, and only productive beta chains were kept. When rows share a CDR3 protein, they turn into one entry using the most common DNA and genes. Across this sample there are about 640,000 distinct CDR3 sequences, with roughly 50% seen only once. The ten largest account for roughly 34% of the sample. The sample taken for sequencing was blood. The receptors derive from a man aged 55 to 69 in good health.

The J gene is TRBJ2-3, the V gene TRBV6-5; 8 bases line up with TRBD2. V was pared by 6 bases and J by 1 base, with 6 bases of the junction left unmatched. This CDR3 has 15 residues. The V gene's germline CDR1 is MNHEY and CDR2 SVGAGI. The CDR3 spells CASRYGGAGTDTQYF. The CDR3 DNA reads TGTGCCAGCAGATACGGGGGGGCTGGCACAGATACGCAGTATTTT.

Only a few counts were recorded for this clonotype. V gene TRBV6-5 combines with J gene TRBJ2-7, with 8 bases lining up with TRBD2. With V trimmed by 8 bases and J by 2 bases, 11 bases remained unmatched. The CDR3 has 15 residues. Germline-derived CDR1 and CDR2 are MNHEY and SVGAGI. This CDR3 reads CASGPSGGRAYEQYF. DNA for the CDR3: TGTGCCAGCGGACCCTCGGGGGGGCGTGCCTACGAGCAGTACTTC.

This clonotype was found once. V usage is TRBV9 and J usage is TRBJ2-3; D might be TRBD1 (5 bases). The CDR3 extends over 16 amino acids. Germline assignment: CDR1 SGDLS and CDR2 YYNGEE. Trimming shortened V by 3 bases and J by 2 bases, and 16 bases separated the two germline ends. The CDR3 nucleotides read TGTGCCAGCAGCGCAGCTAGGGGTACGTACACAGATACGCAGTATTTT. Residues: CASSAARGTYTDTQYF.

The sample holds a few counts of this clonotype. The chain carries TRBV7-2 and TRBJ2-5, with TRBD2 as a possible D gene (5 bases). The CDR3 contains 12 residues. Trimming removed 3 bases at V and 5 bases at J, with 7 bases between. Germline V gene data show CDR1 as SGHTA and CDR2 as FQGNSA. This chain's CDR3 is CASSLDWETQYF. The CDR3, as DNA: TGTGCCAGCAGCTTGGACTGGGAGACCCAGTACTTC.

This chain links TRBV7-7 with TRBJ2-7; weak D call: TRBD2 (6 bases). In germline, CDR1 is SSHAT, CDR2 FNYEAQ (reference sequence). V lost 4 bases and J 4 bases, leaving 20 bases between the germline ends. There are 16 residues in the CDR3. The CDR3 loop is CASSSGAREDFYEQYF. The CDR3 DNA follows: TGTGCCAGCAGCTCCGGGGCCAGGGAGGACTTTTACGAGCAGTACTTC.

This clonotype was seen only once. This chain uses TRBV18 with TRBJ1-1; 7 positions match TRBD1. The CDR3 has 17 amino acids. V lost 1 base, J lost 3 bases, and 11 bases stayed unmatched. CDR1 and CDR2 from the germline V gene are KGHSH and LQKENI. CDR3 in amino acids: CASSPRGAGQVDTEAFF. CDR3 sequence (DNA): TGTGCCAGCTCACCACGGGGTGCCGGACAGGTCGACACTGAAGCTTTCTTT.

The gene calls are TRBV18 and TRBJ2-6; tentative D call: TRBD1 (6 bases). The germline V gene has CDR1 KGHSH and CDR2 LQKENI. V lost 3 bases and J 0 bases, leaving 12 bases between the germline ends. This CDR3 is built from 17 residues. CDR3 sequence reads: CASSPDRLNSGANVLTF. CDR3 sequence (DNA): TGTGCCAGCTCACCCGACAGGCTAAACTCTGGGGCCAACGTCCTGACTTTC.

V and J are TRBV13 and TRBJ2-1; D remains unclear. Germline CDR1 is PRHDT and CDR2 is FYEKMQ (reference sequence). V lost 7 bases, J lost 2 bases, and 9 bases lay in between. There are 13 residues in the CDR3. The CDR3 loop reads CASNMGTYNEQFF. In nucleotides, the CDR3 is TGTGCCAGCAACATGGGGACCTACAATGAGCAGTTCTTC.

The chain employs TRBV20-1 and TRBJ1-6; 7 bases match TRBD1. From germline, CDR1 is DFQATT and CDR2 SNEGSKA (reference sequence). CDR3 length equals 16 residues. V shed 6 bases and J 5 bases; nucleotides not matched to a gene: 13. CDR3 sequence reads: CSALVGGGGDNSPLHF. CDR3 nucleotides: TGCAGTGCCCTCGTAGGAGGAGGGGGCGATAATTCACCCCTCCACTTT.

CDR3: CASAARRANYGYTF. CDR3 nucleotide sequence: TGCGCCAGCGCCGCGAGACGTGCCAACTATGGCTACACCTTC. The chain links TRBV5-1 to TRBJ1-2, with D unresolved. CDR1 SGHRS and CDR2 YFSETQ come from the germline V gene. There are 14 residues in the CDR3. Trimming pared 7 bases from V and 2 bases from J, leaving 15 bases between.

In its sample, this clonotype was seen a few times. The chain combines TRBV7-2 with TRBJ2-5; D uncertain. V was pared by 1 base and J by 3 bases, with 12 bases between. The CDR3 runs 15 residues. Germline values: CDR1 SGHTA, CDR2 FQGNSA. The CDR3 is CASSLGSNSKETQYF. The CDR3 coding sequence is TGTGCCAGCAGCTTAGGATCCAATAGTAAAGAGACCCAGTACTTC.

The rearrangement uses TRBV3-1 and TRBJ2-5; D possibly corresponds to TRBD1 (6 bases). The CDR3 is made up of 15 amino acids. CDR1 is LGHDT, CDR2 YNNKEL, per germline (reference sequence). Trimming pared 0 bases from V and 4 bases from J, leaving 12 bases between. The CDR3 sequence: CASSQESSRGETQYF. The CDR3, as DNA: TGTGCCAGCAGCCAAGAGAGTAGCAGGGGAGAGACCCAGTACTTC.

This rearrangement joins TRBV12-3 or TRBV12-4 to TRBJ1-4; D gene ambiguous. Trimming left V 2 bases short and J 7 bases short, with 5 bases between. The CDR3 is 12 amino acids. The CDR3 spells CASSLKVEKLFF. The CDR3 DNA is TGTGCCAGCAGTTTAAAAGTTGAAAAACTGTTTTTT.

The chain uses TRBV3-1 and TRBJ2-5; TRBD2 matches at 11 bases. The DNA end lines up better with TRBJ2-7; the J call may be wrong. The CDR3 extends over 20 amino acids. Germline loops: CDR1 LGHDT, CDR2 YNNKEL (reference sequence). CDR3 sequence: CASSLLWASGGSRMIYEQYF. The CDR3 DNA sequence: TGTGCCAGCAGCCTCTTGTGGGCTAGCGGGGGGAGCCGGATGATCTACGAGCAGTACTTC.

This clonotype appeared once. The CDR3 here is CSARGGQGATYEQFF. The CDR3 coding sequence is TGCAGTGCTAGAGGGGGACAGGGGGCAACGTATGAGCAGTTCTTC. The chain employs TRBV20-1 and TRBJ2-1; 12 bases are a match to TRBD1. There are 15 residues in the CDR3. Looked up from germline, CDR1 is DFQATT and CDR2 is SNEGSKA (reference sequence). The V and J ends lost 1 base and 8 bases, in that order; junction bases with no gene match: 6.

The V gene is TRBV6-1, the J gene TRBJ2-2; possibly TRBD2 for D (7 bases). The CDR3 sequence is 14 residues long. Deletions cut 2 bases from V and 6 bases from J, with 10 bases between. Germline assignment: CDR1 MNHNS and CDR2 SASEGT. The CDR3 here is CASSETGRAGELFF. CDR3 nucleotide sequence: TGTGCCAGCAGTGAAACAGGGAGGGCCGGGGAGCTGTTTTTT.

This sequence joins TRBV7-2 and TRBJ2-1, with 8 positions matching TRBD2. Germline CDR1 SGHTA, CDR2 FQGNSA. Germline trimming cut 5 bases from V and 6 bases from J; bases unmatched to any gene: 9. CDR3 length: 15 residues. This chain's CDR3 is CASSPLGSGVNEQFF. In DNA, the CDR3 is TGTGCCAGCAGCCCTTTGGGTAGCGGGGTCAATGAGCAGTTCTTC.

This clonotype was counted a few times. The V gene is TRBV7-2, the J gene TRBJ2-4; D unresolved. This CDR3 comprises 15 residues. Trimming left V 7 bases short and J 2 bases short, with 15 bases between. The germline V gene has CDR1 SGHTA and CDR2 FQGNSA. The chain's CDR3 is CASTTDGLSKNIQYF. The CDR3 DNA sequence: TGTGCCAGCACCACCGACGGGCTCTCCAAAAACATTCAGTACTTC.

The gene calls are TRBV27 and TRBJ1-1, with TRBD1 matching over 9 bases. With 7 bases clipped from V and 5 bases from J, the junction kept 11 bases outside the gene matches. The V gene's germline CDR1 is MNHEY and CDR2 SMNVEV (reference sequence). The CDR3 runs 15 residues. CDR3 DNA sequence: TGTGCCAGCACCGCCGGGACAGGGCTTTGGACTGAAGCTTTCTTT. This sequence encodes CASTAGTGLWTEAFF.